This entry concerns a single TCR beta chain. This clone came up once. It has no known antigen specificity. Per-base qualities were not stored, and no clone one base away is much larger. This record belongs to a study of blood T cell repertoires in COVID-19 (dated by TCRdb to 2019 to 2021). Context from the whole study: The collaborator samples originated in the United States, Italy and Spain and spanned the acute and convalescent phases of COVID-19. The material from the prospective study consisted of cDNA or gDNA derived from T cells, B-cell-depleted T cells, or PBMCs. Deeply sampled blood TCRbeta repertoires from subjects exposed to, actively infected with, or recovered from COVID-19 were included in the dataset. The repertoires were released in a freely available public database meant as a resource for research on the immune response to SARS-CoV-2. Samples came from the ongoing ImmuneRACE study (first 160 participants) plus 1,254 subjects from 6 global collaborators. A de-identified subject ID, COVID-19 status, age in years and sex were almost always included in the sample metadata. Where available, HLA class I and class II types were taken from metadata supplied by the sample provider and were not determined by assay-based typing.

General findings and caveats noted by the study authors: How much clinical and demographic metadata was included differed by source and by participant, and the metadata was provided uncurated.

TCRbeta CDR3 regions were amplified from genomic DNA using the immunoSEQ Assay, a bias-controlled multiplex PCR. On the authors' methods: The number of nucleated cells in each sample was estimated by amplification of reference gene primers within the assay. To quantify the absolute abundance of each unique TCRbeta CDR3 rearrangement, sequence reads were collapsed and filtered. For each sample, productive Simpson clonality was calculated by taking the square root of Simpson's diversity index across productive rearrangements. TCRdb provides this immuneACCESS table in a form limited to in-frame rearrangements. Some clones are lacking; in checked studies, under half of them reflect an unresolved V gene, and why the rest are absent is not known. V and J calls and clone size are as listed in that table; D and trimming were resolved from the DNA. This sample lists 270,000 or so clones; roughly 87% were detected once. The ten largest account for about an eighth of the sample.

Each collaborating institution followed its own protocols to collect whole blood in K2EDTA tubes. For TCRbeta analysis, collaborators shipped samples in one of three forms: frozen whole blood, isolated PBMCs, or DNA extracted from either of those sample types. For CDR1 and CDR2, the germline V gene lists MDHEN and SYDVKM. Relative to germline, V is 10 bases shorter and J is 4 bases shorter, with 11 bases between their ends. The CDR3 contains 13 residues, cysteine and phenylalanine counted. The only DNA kept is the CDR3, 39 bases in frame from the first base. The origin of this receptor is a human donor in a cohort sampled during active COVID-19. The chain is made from TRBV28 and TRBJ1-6; the D region possibly corresponds to TRBD1 (6 bases align). Specimen: peripheral blood. The DNA sequence follows: TGTGCCACTACAGGGCTGTATAATTCACCCCTCCACTTT. Translated, this is CATTGLYNSPLHF. The reference TRBV28 and TRBJ1-6 proteins fill in what lies around the CDR3, so the full variable domain reads DVKVTQSSRYLVKRTGEKVFLECVQDMDHENMFWYRQDPGLGLRLIYFSYDVKMKEKGDIPEGYSVSREKKERFSLILESASTNQTSMYLCATTGLYNSPLHFGNGTRLTVT.